Listed below are T cell receptor beta chains from one sample, sequenced in a study of CD8 T cells in ankylosing spondylitis. TCRdb re-derived calls from the 5' RACE reads in MiXCR, one entry per CDR3 protein. The sample yields fewer than 350,000 distinct CDR3 sequences, around 10% seen once. What was sequenced was blood, either unsorted or a sorted T cell fraction (not recorded which). The receptors here all came from a female donor with ankylosing spondylitis or in good health (not recorded which). The CDR3 runs from the conserved cysteine through the conserved F or W. A D gene is named only where the DNA matches it firmly. Rows may omit the clone size; those that give it use once, few, many or a size class.

cdr3_nt,cdr3_aa,clone_size,v_call,d_call,j_call
TGCGCCAGCAGATTGGAAGGACCAGATACGCAGTATTTT,CASRLEGPDTQYF,many,TRBV5-1,-,TRBJ2-3
TGCAGTGCTAGAGCGGCGGCTAGCGGGAGCGGGGATGAGCAGTTCTTC,CSARAAASGSGDEQFF,-,TRBV20-1,TRBD2,TRBJ2-1
TGTGCCAGCAGCTTAGGAGGGATCCTTAACTATGGCTACACCTTC,CASSLGGILNYGYTF,many,TRBV7-9,-,TRBJ1-2
TGTGCCAGCAGTTTCGGACGGGCTCTTGGAGCTTTCTTT,CASSFGRALGAFF,many,TRBV12-3/TRBV12-4,-,TRBJ1-1
TGCAGCGTTGATGGGGACAGGAGGAACACCGGGGAGCTGTTTTTT,CSVDGDRRNTGELFF,many,TRBV29-1,TRBD1,TRBJ2-2
TGCAGTGCTACAGGGGGCGCGAGGGAGGCAGATACGCAGTATTTT,CSATGGAREADTQYF,many,TRBV20-1,TRBD1,TRBJ2-3
TGTGCCAGCAGCTTAGGGTCGCCAGGAGAAAGTTATGGCTACACCTTC,CASSLGSPGESYGYTF,many,TRBV7-6,-,TRBJ1-2
TGTGCCAGCAGTCCCCGGACAGGGAGGGTAGGCGAGCAGTACTTC,CASSPRTGRVGEQYF,few,TRBV6-1,-,TRBJ2-7
TGCAGTGCTCCTAGGACATTTGGGTCCTACGAGCAGTACTTC,CSAPRTFGSYEQYF,many,TRBV20-1,-,TRBJ2-7
TGTGCCAGCGACAACCGGGGAAGGAACACCGGGGAGCTGTTTTTT,CASDNRGRNTGELFF,-,TRBV7-9,-,TRBJ2-2
TGTGCCACCAGCAGAGATAGGGACAGCCGCTATGGCTACACCTTC,CATSRDRDSRYGYTF,-,TRBV15,TRBD1,TRBJ1-2
TGTGCCAGCAGCCTAGCGGGGGCTAGCACAGATACGCAGTATTTT,CASSLAGASTDTQYF,many,TRBV5-1,TRBD2,TRBJ2-3
TGCAGTGTCTCGGACAGGGTGAAGGATCACGAGCAGTACTTC,CSVSDRVKDHEQYF,-,TRBV20-1,TRBD1,TRBJ2-7
TGCAGTGCTATAGACGGGACCGCTAGGAATACGCAGTATTTT,CSAIDGTARNTQYF,many,TRBV20-1,-,TRBJ2-3
TGTGCCAGCAGCCAAGAAGAAGGCGGTGGAGTTGTTGAGGGGGAGCTGTTTTTT,CASSQEEGGGVVEGELFF,many,TRBV4-2,-,TRBJ2-2
TGCGCCAGCAGAACACAGCTCGAGGGAACCGGGGAGCTGTTTTTT,CASRTQLEGTGELFF,few,TRBV5-1,-,TRBJ2-2
TGTGCCAGCAGCTTAGACAGGGCTAATAATTCACCCCTCCACTTT,CASSLDRANNSPLHF,many,TRBV7-8,-,TRBJ1-6
TGTGCCAGCTCACCAATCCGGGAGGGGACGGAAAAACTGTTTTTT,CASSPIREGTEKLFF,-,TRBV18,-,TRBJ1-4
TGCAGTGCTCCCGCTACGAGTTACGAGCAGTACTTC,CSAPATSYEQYF,many,TRBV20-1,-,TRBJ2-7
TGTGCCAGCAGTTGGGGACAGGGAAGAAACGAGCAGTACTTC,CASSWGQGRNEQYF,-,TRBV6-2/TRBV6-3,TRBD1,TRBJ2-7
TGCGCCAGCAGCTTGAACGGAGGGGGCACTGAAGCTTTCTTT,CASSLNGGGTEAFF,many,TRBV5-1,-,TRBJ1-1
TGTGCCAGCAGCTGGGACAGGGGATCCTACAATGAGCAGTTCTTC,CASSWDRGSYNEQFF,-,TRBV7-3,TRBD1,TRBJ2-1
TGTGCCAGCAGCCTCCAAGCGGGAGGAAGATCCTACGAGCAGTACTTC,CASSLQAGGRSYEQYF,few,TRBV7-6,TRBD2,TRBJ2-7
TGCGCCAGCAGCCCCGGGACAGGGACTTTCCAAGAGACCCAGTACTTC,CASSPGTGTFQETQYF,many,TRBV5-1,TRBD1,TRBJ2-5
TGCAGTGCTCGCGAGAGTGGCCGAGCCTACGAGCAGTACTTC,CSARESGRAYEQYF,-,TRBV20-1,-,TRBJ2-7
TGTGCCAGCAGTTTAGGCGGGGGGGCCGGGGCCAAAAACATTCAGTACTTC,CASSLGGGAGAKNIQYF,-,TRBV27,TRBD2,TRBJ2-4
TGCGCCAGCAGCTTGTGGCAGGGGGGTAGCACAGATACGCAGTATTTT,CASSLWQGGSTDTQYF,few,TRBV5-1,-,TRBJ2-3
TGCAGTGCTACACGCCCGGGGGAGACCCAGTACTTC,CSATRPGETQYF,few,TRBV20-1,-,TRBJ2-5
TGTGCCAGCAGTTTATTTCCTAGCTACGAGCAGTACTTC,CASSLFPSYEQYF,many,TRBV27,-,TRBJ2-7
TGTGCCAGCAGTTTCACTTGGGCTAGCACAGATACGCAGTATTTT,CASSFTWASTDTQYF,-,TRBV28,-,TRBJ2-3
TGCGCCAGCAGCTTGCTAGGCTCAACTAATGAAAAACTGTTTTTT,CASSLLGSTNEKLFF,many,TRBV5-1,-,TRBJ1-4